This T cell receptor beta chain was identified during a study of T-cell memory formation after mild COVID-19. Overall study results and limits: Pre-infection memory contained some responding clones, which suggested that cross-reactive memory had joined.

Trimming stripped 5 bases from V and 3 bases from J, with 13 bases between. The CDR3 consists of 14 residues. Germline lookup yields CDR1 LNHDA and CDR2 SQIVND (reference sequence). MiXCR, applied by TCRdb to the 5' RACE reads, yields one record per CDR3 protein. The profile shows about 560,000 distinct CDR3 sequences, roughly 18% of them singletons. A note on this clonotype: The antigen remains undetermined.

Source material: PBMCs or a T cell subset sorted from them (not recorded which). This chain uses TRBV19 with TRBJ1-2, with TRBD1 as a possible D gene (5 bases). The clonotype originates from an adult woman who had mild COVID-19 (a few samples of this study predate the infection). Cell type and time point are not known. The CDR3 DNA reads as TGTGCCAGTAGTTCCCCCGGGACCCACTATGGCTACACCTTC. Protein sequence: CASSSPGTHYGYTF.